This TCR beta chain was obtained from a study of regulatory T cells in long-lasting Graves disease. Documented time point: newly diagnosed GD, antithyroid drugs for less than 3 months. After RNA was extracted from PBMCs, the TCR library was made from it. This clonotype showed up many times. CDR1 is SGHNT and CDR2 is YENEEA in the germline V gene. Deletions cut 0 bases from V and 1 base from J, with 7 bases between. This CDR3 has 14 residues. In building TCR beta libraries, iRepertoire HTBI primers were used together with Arm-PCR of CDR3 regions. In TCRdb, the multiplex PCR reads were re-called with MiXCR into one record per CDR3 protein. This sample has around 500,000 distinct CDR3 sequences, with approximately 12% found just once. These data are also associated with another study on T cells in Graves' hyperthyroidism and ophthalmopathy. From that study: In patients aged 18 to 65, hyperthyroidism was newly diagnosed, with duration under 2 months.

The rearrangement joins TRBV11-3 to TRBJ2-7, with D uncertain. The source is a woman aged 30 to 39 with Graves disease. The sequencing used peripheral blood mononuclear cells (PBMCs), collected at new diagnosis, from a patient treated with antithyroid drugs. The CDR3 spells CASSLDRTSYEQYF. The CDR3 region has the DNA TGTGCCAGCAGCTTAGACAGGACGTCCTACGAGCAGTACTTC.